The clone carrying this T cell receptor beta chain has more than one count but fewer than ten. The sample comes from a study of patients and donors after allogeneic stem cell transplantation. One entry per CDR3 protein results from TCRdb running MiXCR on the RT-PCR reads. The data hold approximately 900 distinct CDR3 sequences, with around 25% observed a single time. The CDR3 loop spans 13 amino acids. With V trimmed by 2 bases and J by 6 bases, 1 base remained unmatched. In germline, CDR1 is SGHTA, CDR2 FQGNSA. Source material: blood, either unsorted or a sorted T cell fraction (not recorded which). The clonotype was recovered from a human donor who was either an allogeneic HSCT recipient or a stem cell or donor lymphocyte infusion donor (not recorded which). It is not recorded whose cells these are; they may come from a transplant donor. The chain couples TRBV7-2 to TRBJ1-2; 9 bases line up with TRBD1. CDR3 protein: CASSLRDRDGYTF. Written as DNA, the CDR3 is TGTGCCAGCAGCTTACGGGACAGGGATGGCTACACCTTC.